This entry lists 11 T cell receptor beta chains sequenced from one sample in a study of blood T cell repertoires in COVID-19. Assay: immunoSEQ multiplex PCR; the TCRdb copy retains only in-frame clones and omits some. The sample has approximately 470,000 clones, approximately 83% seen once. Sequenced sample: peripheral blood. These TCRs come from a human donor in a cohort sampled during active COVID-19.

The chain joins TRBV9 to TRBJ2-1, with 9 bases matching TRBD2. CDR3 length: 15 residues. Losses at the gene ends were 4 bases for V and 7 bases for J; bases not matched to a gene: 9. The germline V gene has CDR1 SGDLS and CDR2 YYNGEE. The CDR3 sequence: CASSPRLAATNEQFF. CDR3 nucleotides: TGTGCCAGCAGCCCCCGACTAGCGGCCACTAATGAGCAGTTCTTC.

V and J are TRBV7-3 and TRBJ2-6, with 7 bases lining up with TRBD1. The length of the CDR3 is 17 residues. Per the germline V gene, CDR1 is SGHTA and CDR2 is FQGTGA. After removal of 5 bases from V and 0 bases from J, the junction contained 7 bases not matched to a gene. The CDR3 loop reads CASSIQGRSSGANVLTF. CDR3 sequence (DNA): TGTGCCAGCAGCATACAGGGGCGAAGCTCTGGGGCCAACGTCCTGACTTTC.

The CDR3 nucleotides read TGTGCCAGTAGTGGACAGGCCGGCAATGAGCAGTTCTTC. Translating it yields CASSGQAGNEQFF. The chain employs TRBV19 and TRBJ2-1, with 7 bases aligning to TRBD1. The CDR3 totals 13 residues. Germline loops: CDR1 LNHDA, CDR2 SQIVND (reference sequence). The junction had 4 bases not matched to a gene; V was cut back by 5 bases and J by 6 bases.

The chain joins TRBV28 to TRBJ2-1; the match to TRBD2 covers 8 bases. V shed 2 bases and J 5 bases; nucleotides not matched to a gene: 8. CDR1 and CDR2 (germline): MDHEN, SYDVKM. This CDR3 spans 16 amino acids. The DNA of the CDR3 is TGTGCCAGCAGTTTAACCTACGGGACTAGGCACAATGAGCAGTTCTTC. Translation gives CASSLTYGTRHNEQFF.

The chain combines TRBV6-5 with TRBJ1-1, with D hard to call. CDR1 MNHEY and CDR2 SVGAGI come from the germline V gene. This CDR3 has 14 residues. Trimming pared 2 bases from V and 3 bases from J, leaving 10 bases between. The CDR3 bases are TGTGCCAGCAGTTACGAGGGATCGGACACTGAAGCTTTCTTT. Translated: CASSYEGSDTEAFF.

The chain is built from TRBV28 and TRBJ1-2; tentative D call: TRBD1 (6 bases). The V gene's germline CDR1 is MDHEN and CDR2 SYDVKM. The V and J ends lost 2 bases and 2 bases respectively, with 9 bases between them. CDR3 length equals 14 residues. The CDR3 DNA is TGTGCCAGCAGTTTAAGGGGGTTCAACTATGGCTACACCTTC. Protein sequence: CASSLRGFNYGYTF.

The rearrangement uses TRBV5-8 and TRBJ1-4; 9 nucleotides line up with TRBD1. CDR1 and CDR2 from the germline V gene are SGHTS and YDEGEE. This CDR3 contains 16 residues. The trim removed 5 bases at V and 7 bases at J, leaving 12 bases unmatched. The DNA for the CDR3 is TGTGCCAGCAGTTTTTATACAGGGGGCGCGAGTGAAAAACTGTTTTTT. Residues: CASSFYTGGASEKLFF.

This clone was seen only once. The rearrangement joins TRBV7-9 to TRBJ1-1, with a tentative D call TRBD1 (6 bases). Germline-derived CDR1 and CDR2 are SEHNR and FQNEAQ (reference sequence). Trimming stripped 2 bases from V and 2 bases from J, with 9 bases between. The CDR3 loop spans 14 amino acids. CDR3 bases: TGTGCCAGCAGCTTATCGGGACACAACACTGAAGCTTTCTTT. Its translation is CASSLSGHNTEAFF. The full variable domain, its missing parts supplied by reference TRBV7-9 and TRBJ1-1, is DTGVSQNPRHKITKRGQNVTFRCDPISEHNRLYWYRQTLGQGPEFLTYFQNEAQLEKSRLLSDRFSAERPKGSFSTLEIQRTEQGDSAMYLCASSLSGHNTEAFFGQGTRLTVV.

Only one count was recorded for this clone. The V and J genes are TRBV5-5 and TRBJ2-1, with D perhaps matching TRBD2 (6 bases). This CDR3 has 16 amino acids. CDR1 is SGHKS and CDR2 is YYEKEE in the germline V gene (reference sequence). With 0 bases removed from V and 5 bases from J, the gap between germline ends came to 15 bases. CDR3 DNA sequence: TGTGCCAGCAGCTTGGTTGTTCGGGAGTTGAACAATGAGCAGTTCTTC. Its protein is CASSLVVRELNNEQFF.

The chain has TRBV11-3 and TRBJ2-1, with 11 positions matching TRBD2. The CDR3 sequence is 14 residues long. Germline assignment: CDR1 SGHNT and CDR2 YENEEA. After removal of 3 bases from V and 9 bases from J, the junction contained 4 bases not matched to a gene. The CDR3 spells CASSFLAGGGEQFF. CDR3 DNA: TGTGCCAGCAGCTTCCTAGCGGGAGGAGGTGAGCAGTTCTTC.

The chain links TRBV5-4 to TRBJ1-1; 7 bases align to TRBD1. V lost 5 bases to trimming and J lost 4 bases; unmatched junction nucleotides: 11. CDR1 is SGHNT and CDR2 is YYREEE in the germline V gene (reference sequence). This CDR3 spans 15 amino acids. For the CDR3, the DNA is TGTGCCAGCAGGGGCGACCCTTCAGGGGGCACTGAAGCTTTCTTT. This translates into CASRGDPSGGTEAFF.